This entry lists 10 T cell receptor beta chains sequenced from one sample in a study of blood T cell repertoires in COVID-19. The repertoire was sequenced with immunoSEQ multiplex PCR; TCRdb's copy has only in-frame clones and lacks some. This sample yields 150,000 or so clones, of which roughly 82% are seen a single time; 6.5% to 8.5% belongs to the top ten. Material for sequencing was peripheral blood. The origin of the receptors is a middle-aged woman with COVID-19, enrolled during active disease.

This rearrangement joins TRBV19 to TRBJ2-5; D may be TRBD1 (5 bases). V dropped 6 bases and J dropped 6 bases, with 14 bases sitting between them. This CDR3 contains 13 residues. In germline, CDR1 is LNHDA, CDR2 SQIVND (reference sequence). CDR3 residues: CASRQQDLKTQYF. CDR3 coding DNA: TGTGCCAGTAGACAACAGGATTTGAAGACCCAGTACTTC.

The V and J genes are TRBV12-3 or TRBV12-4 and TRBJ2-5; D is unresolved. The CDR3 has 13 residues. The ends were cut back, 2 bases at V and 3 bases at J, with 7 bases in the middle. CDR3 residues: CASSLSEEETQYF. In DNA form, the CDR3 reads TGTGCCAGCAGTTTATCCGAGGAAGAGACCCAGTACTTC.

The chain has TRBV18 and TRBJ2-5; D uncertain. V dropped 3 bases and J dropped 5 bases, with 10 bases sitting between them. CDR1 is KGHSH, CDR2 LQKENI, per germline. CDR3 size: 13 residues. CDR3 residues: CASSPIIQETQYF. CDR3 DNA: TGTGCCAGCTCACCGATTATACAGGAGACCCAGTACTTC.

The chain is built from TRBV2 and TRBJ2-7, with D unclear. Trimming left V 0 bases short and J 3 bases short, with 6 bases between. Germline assignment: CDR1 SNHLY and CDR2 FYNNEI. CDR3 size: 13 residues. The CDR3, as DNA: TGTGCCAGCAGTGAAGCGGCATACTACGAGCAGTACGTC. Protein: CASSEAAYYEQYV.

The chain joins TRBV5-1 to TRBJ2-7; 10 positions agree with TRBD2. V shed 0 bases and J 4 bases; nucleotides not matched to a gene: 1. Germline V gene data show CDR1 as SGHRS and CDR2 as YFSETQ. The CDR3 length is 14 residues. CDR3 nucleotide sequence: TGCGCCAGCAGCTTGGCTAGCGGGGGTTACGAGCAGTACTTC. It is translated as CASSLASGGYEQYF.

This sequence joins TRBV27 and TRBJ1-1; D unresolved. Germline V gene sequence: CDR1 MNHEY, CDR2 SMNVEV (reference sequence). CDR3 size: 14 residues. With 0 bases removed from V and 1 base from J, the gap between germline ends came to 6 bases. The chain's CDR3 is CASSLSSGNTEAFF. The CDR3 bases are TGTGCCAGCAGTTTATCGTCGGGGAACACTGAAGCTTTCTTT.

This chain links TRBV19 with TRBJ2-5; TRBD1 is a possible D gene (6 bases). Per the germline V gene, CDR1 is LNHDA and CDR2 is SQIVND (reference sequence). Deletions cut 1 base from V and 1 base from J, with 10 bases between. The CDR3 totals 15 residues. CDR3 coding DNA: TGTGCCAGTAGTATAGGGACAGCGAGCCAAGAGACCCAGTACTTC. Translation gives CASSIGTASQETQYF.

V usage is TRBV18 and J usage is TRBJ2-1, with D possibly being TRBD2 (5 bases). The CDR3 runs to 12 residues. Germline CDR1 KGHSH, CDR2 LQKENI. With 4 bases removed from V and 7 bases from J, the gap between germline ends came to 8 bases. The CDR3 loop reads CASSLIANEQFF. The CDR3 nucleotides read TGTGCCAGCTCACTTATAGCGAATGAGCAGTTCTTC.

This clone was found once. This chain uses TRBV28 with TRBJ2-1; 13 nucleotides agree with TRBD2. Germline V gene sequence: CDR1 MDHEN, CDR2 SYDVKM. J lost 6 bases, V lost 5 bases, and 7 bases had no gene match. CDR3 size: 16 residues. The CDR3 DNA reads TGTGCCAGCAGTCACGGACTAGCGGGAGAGCCCAATGAGCAGTTCTTC. Translating gives CASSHGLAGEPNEQFF.

The chain uses TRBV5-8 and TRBJ1-4, with 8 bases matching TRBD1. The CDR3 loop spans 14 amino acids. V lost 2 bases to trimming and J lost 7 bases; unmatched junction nucleotides: 4. The V gene's germline CDR1 is SGHTS and CDR2 YDEGEE. The CDR3 DNA is TGTGCCAGCAGCTTACGACAGGGGTCTGAAAAACTGTTTTTT. This codes for CASSLRQGSEKLFF.